These 26 T cell receptor beta chains were all obtained from the same sample, sequenced in a study of blood T cell repertoires in COVID-19. Data came from immunoSEQ multiplex PCR; TCRdb stores just in-frame clones and leaves some out. The sample has around 250,000 clones, around 81% seen once; the top ten hold approximately 1.8%. Sequencing was performed on peripheral blood. The receptors stem from a young man who had recovered from COVID-19.

The CDR3 sequence is CASSRTGLKQFF. The CDR3 DNA reads TGTGCCAGTAGCCGGACAGGGTTGAAGCAGTTCTTC. The genes are TRBV19 and TRBJ2-1; 8 bases match TRBD1. The CDR3 runs 12 residues. The ends lost 6 bases at V and 11 bases at J; junction bases unmatched: 6. Germline CDR1 reads LNHDA; CDR2 reads SQIVND (reference sequence). The whole variable domain, filled in from reference TRBV19 and TRBJ2-1, reads DGGITQSPKYLFRKEGQNVTLSCEQNLNHDAMYWYRQDPGQGLRLIYYSQIVNDFQKGDIAEGYSVSREKKESFPLTVTSAQKNPTAFYLCASSRTGLKQFFGPGTRLTVL.

This rearrangement joins TRBV6-5 to TRBJ2-7; D gene ambiguous. Per the germline V gene, CDR1 is MNHEY and CDR2 is SVGAGI. The CDR3 is 14 residues long. Trimming removed 8 bases from V and 5 bases from J, with 19 bases in between. The CDR3 sequence is CASQTGRISNEQYF. DNA for the CDR3: TGTGCCAGCCAGACTGGAAGGATTTCCAACGAGCAGTACTTC.

The CDR3 region is CASSYGGGSYNEQFF. The DNA of the CDR3 is TGTGCCAGCAGTTACGGCGGGGGCTCCTACAATGAGCAGTTCTTC. This chain links TRBV6-2 or TRBV6-3 with TRBJ2-1, with TRBD2 matching 7 bases. This CDR3 spans 15 amino acids. The V and J ends lost 2 bases and 0 bases, in that order; junction bases with no gene match: 1. The V gene's germline CDR1 is MNHEY and CDR2 SVGEGT.

This clone has just a few counts. The chain recombines TRBV4-1 with TRBJ1-6; D is ambiguous. The germline CDR1 and CDR2 sequences are MGHRA and YSYEKL. Trimming pared 1 base from V and 0 bases from J, leaving 4 bases between. CDR3 length equals 15 residues. The CDR3 DNA is TGCGCCAGCAGCCAAGGAGACTCCTATAATTCACCCCTCCACTTT. This gives the protein CASSQGDSYNSPLHF.

The V call is TRBV5-8, the J call TRBJ1-5, with 7 positions matching TRBD1. The germline CDR1 and CDR2 sequences are SGHTS and YDEGEE. The V segment lost 7 bases and the J segment 0 bases; nucleotides outside the gene matches: 7. The CDR3 length is 15 residues. CDR3 protein: CASGNRGNSNQPQHF. CDR3 in DNA: TGTGCCAGCGGGAACAGGGGAAATAGCAATCAGCCCCAGCATTTT.

The V and J genes are TRBV12-5 and TRBJ1-1; D is undetermined. CDR3 size: 17 residues. The V and J ends lost 6 bases and 3 bases respectively, with 23 bases between them. In germline, CDR1 is LGHNT, CDR2 FRNRAP. The CDR3 reads CASGRGSLTTQHTEAFF. CDR3 nucleotides: TGTGCTAGTGGGCGTGGGAGTTTAACCACCCAACACACTGAAGCTTTCTTT.

The chain is built from TRBV6-5 and TRBJ1-5; 7 nucleotides match TRBD1. Germline-derived CDR1 and CDR2 are MNHEY and SVGAGI. The CDR3 loop spans 14 amino acids. V trimming: 6 bases; J trimming: 5 bases; junction bases outside the gene matches: 7. The CDR3 region is CASRVDREDQPQHF. In DNA form, the CDR3 reads TGTGCCAGCAGAGTAGACAGGGAGGATCAGCCCCAGCATTTT.

This clone was seen only a few times. This chain connects TRBV5-1 to TRBJ1-1, with D perhaps TRBD1 (6 bases). CDR1 and CDR2 (germline): SGHRS, YFSETQ. Trimming pared 7 bases from V and 5 bases from J, leaving 24 bases between. The CDR3 covers 16 residues. The CDR3: CASAPASQGRETEAFF. CDR3 DNA: TGCGCCAGCGCACCAGCGTCGCAGGGGAGGGAAACTGAAGCTTTCTTT.

This clone has more than one count but fewer than ten. V usage is TRBV18 and J usage is TRBJ1-3; TRBD1 might be the D (5 bases). The germline V and J ends were trimmed by 3 bases and 3 bases, with 12 bases remaining between them. Germline CDR1 reads KGHSH; CDR2 reads LQKENI. The length of the CDR3 is 15 residues. This chain's CDR3 is CASSPVRGSGNTIYF. The CDR3 nucleotides read TGTGCCAGCTCACCGGTCCGGGGGAGTGGAAACACCATATATTTT.

This sequence joins TRBV4-2 and TRBJ2-3, with 13 bases lining up with TRBD2. Germline CDR1 reads LGHNA; CDR2 reads YNFKEQ. This CDR3 contains 16 residues. The V and J ends lost 2 bases and 5 bases, in that order; junction bases with no gene match: 4. CDR3 loop: CASSQTSGGAQDTQYF. The CDR3 bases are TGTGCCAGCAGCCAAACTAGCGGGGGGGCCCAAGATACGCAGTATTTT.

The J gene is TRBJ1-2, the V gene TRBV6-5; weak D call: TRBD1 (6 bases). The V gene lost 2 bases and the J gene lost 2 bases, with 15 bases spanning the gap. The CDR3 has 16 amino acids. The germline gives CDR1 MNHEY, CDR2 SVGAGI. The DNA for the CDR3 is TGTGCCAGCAGTTACACACCCAGGGGCGCCAACTATGGCTACACCTTC. Its translation: CASSYTPRGANYGYTF.

This chain joins TRBV6-5 and TRBJ2-1; D uncertain. The V and J ends lost 4 bases and 4 bases respectively, with 14 bases between them. Germline V CDR1 and CDR2: MNHEY, SVGAGI. The CDR3 length is 15 residues. For the CDR3, the DNA is TGTGCCAGCAGTTCCCTCTCGACACGATACAATGAGCAGTTCTTC. Protein: CASSSLSTRYNEQFF.

This chain links TRBV6-5 with TRBJ1-1; perhaps TRBD1 as D (5 bases). The CDR3 consists of 13 residues. Trimming cost V 0 bases and J 4 bases, with 6 bases left between them. CDR1 and CDR2 (germline): MNHEY, SVGAGI. CDR3 amino acids: CASSYSGLTEAFF. CDR3 bases: TGTGCCAGCAGTTACTCGGGGCTCACTGAAGCTTTCTTT.

This chain joins TRBV19 and TRBJ1-1; D gene ambiguous. Looked up from germline, CDR1 is LNHDA and CDR2 is SQIVND (reference sequence). The CDR3 is 15 amino acids. V lost 4 bases and J 4 bases, leaving 16 bases between the germline ends. The CDR3 DNA sequence: TGTGCCAGTAGTACCCCGAGCGGGAGGTTCACTGAAGCTTTCTTT. Protein: CASSTPSGRFTEAFF.

The rearrangement uses TRBV7-8 and TRBJ1-1; tentatively, D is TRBD1 (5 bases). From germline, CDR1 is SGHVS and CDR2 FQNEAQ. V lost 2 bases and J lost 1, with 20 bases in between. This CDR3 contains 18 residues. The CDR3 spells CASSLSRWRAGRNTEAFF. CDR3 sequence (DNA): TGTGCCAGCAGCTTATCTCGATGGAGGGCAGGGAGGAACACTGAAGCTTTCTTT. Together with reference TRBV7-8 and TRBJ1-1, the CDR3 gives the full variable domain: GAGVSQSPRYKVAKRGQDVALRCDPISGHVSLFWYQQALGQGPEFLTYFQNEAQLDKSGLPSDRFFAERPEGSVSTLKIQRTQQEDSAVYLCASSLSRWRAGRNTEAFFGQGTRLTVV.

This rearrangement joins TRBV10-3 to TRBJ2-3; the match to TRBD1 covers 7 bases. The CDR3 is 14 amino acids. CDR1 is ENHRY, CDR2 SYGVKD, per germline. The V and J ends lost 6 bases and 1 base, in that order; junction bases with no gene match: 4. The CDR3 nucleotides read TGTGCCATCAGAGAGGGGGCTGGCACAGATACGCAGTATTTT. This encodes CAIREGAGTDTQYF.

J is TRBJ1-2 and V is TRBV18, with D possibly matching TRBD1 (5 bases). This CDR3 comprises 15 residues. CDR1 is KGHSH and CDR2 is LQKENI in the germline V gene. Trimming took 2 bases from V and 4 from J, leaving 14 bases between them. CDR3 DNA sequence: TGTGCCAGCTCACCAGGGCAGGGCTTACTCTATGGCTACACCTTC. It specifies CASSPGQGLLYGYTF.

The chain uses TRBV5-1 and TRBJ2-3; 14 positions match TRBD2. Germline CDR1 is SGHRS and CDR2 is YFSETQ. The CDR3 sequence is 16 residues long. The V and J ends lost 4 bases and 6 bases, in that order; junction bases with no gene match: 7. The CDR3 here is CASSPWTSGGRDTQYF. CDR3 bases: TGCGCCAGCAGCCCCTGGACTAGCGGGGGGAGGGATACGCAGTATTTT.

This clone appeared a few times. The chain carries TRBV21-1 and TRBJ1-1; the table's D call of TRBD1 was not tested on the DNA. TRBV21-1 is designated a pseudogene. The CDR3 runs 20 residues. The DNA for the CDR3 is TGTGCCAGCAGCCAGGGGGGCTCCTTGGGACAGTCGGGTAAAGGCACTGAAGCTTTCTTT. Translation gives CASSQGGSLGQSGKGTEAFF.

CDR3 bases: TGTGCCAGCAGTTACGACTTCTCTGGGGCCAACGTCCTGACTTTC. Encoded protein: CASSYDFSGANVLTF. The chain recombines TRBV6-5 with TRBJ2-6; D gene uncertain. The CDR3 extends over 15 amino acids. V lost 2 bases and J lost 0, with 5 bases in between. The germline V gene encodes CDR1 MNHEY and CDR2 SVGAGI.

This clone was counted between two and nine times. The gene calls are TRBV11-2 and TRBJ2-3; TRBD1 agrees at 7 bases. The junction had 4 bases not matched to a gene; V was cut back by 3 bases and J by 4 bases. Germline V gene lookup returns CDR1 SGHAT and CDR2 FQNNGV. The CDR3 runs to 14 residues. The CDR3 coding sequence is TGTGCCAGCAGCTTGGGACAGAGATCAGATACGCAGTATTTT. Protein sequence: CASSLGQRSDTQYF.

The J gene is TRBJ1-1, the V gene TRBV7-6, with D possibly matching TRBD1 (5 bases). The CDR3 spans 14 residues. Deletions cut 5 bases from V and 7 bases from J, with 17 bases between. Germline values: CDR1 SGHVS, CDR2 FNYEAQ. The CDR3 DNA is TGTGCCAGCAGCCCCGGGGGAGGGGTTCTTGAAGCTTTCTTT. Protein: CASSPGGGVLEAFF. The full variable domain, with the rest looked up from reference TRBV7-6 and TRBJ1-1, is GAGVSQSPRYKVTKRGQDVALRCDPISGHVSLYWYRQALGQGPEFLTYFNYEAQQDKSGLPNDRFSAERPEGSISTLTIQRTEQRDSAMYRCASSPGGGVLEAFFGQGTRLTVV.

The chain links TRBV7-2 to TRBJ2-5; D call uncertain. The CDR3 is made up of 15 amino acids. Per germline, CDR1 SGHTA and CDR2 FQGNSA. V dropped 2 bases and J dropped 4 bases, with 14 bases sitting between them. The CDR3: CASSLSRLAVETQYF. CDR3 coding DNA: TGTGCCAGCAGCTTAAGCAGGCTGGCTGTAGAGACCCAGTACTTC. Full variable domain (rest looked up from reference TRBV7-2 and TRBJ2-5): GAGVSQSPSNKVTEKGKDVELRCDPISGHTALYWYRQSLGQGLEFLIYFQGNSAPDKSGLPSDRFSAERTGGSVSTLTIQRTQQEDSAVYLCASSLSRLAVETQYFGPGTRLLVL.

The gene calls are TRBV3-1 (or the pseudogene TRBV3-2) and TRBJ2-1, with no clear D. V was trimmed by 0 bases and J by 5 bases, leaving 11 bases between them. This CDR3 has 15 residues. The germline V gene encodes CDR1 LGHDT and CDR2 YNNKEL (reference sequence). This chain's CDR3 is CASSQDIGFHNEQFF. Here the CDR3 DNA reads TGTGCCAGCAGCCAAGATATCGGGTTCCACAATGAGCAGTTCTTC.

The CDR3, as DNA: TGCGCCAGCACCCCGGGACTAGCGGGGGGGCCTAGCAATGAGCAGTTCTTC. Translation gives CASTPGLAGGPSNEQFF. This rearrangement joins TRBV5-1 to TRBJ2-1; 16 nucleotides agree with TRBD2. CDR3 length: 17 residues. The trim removed 6 bases at V and 6 bases at J, leaving 9 bases unmatched. Germline V CDR1 and CDR2: SGHRS, YFSETQ.

The V gene is TRBV18, the J gene TRBJ2-2, with 7 bases lining up with TRBD1. The trim removed 1 base at V and 1 base at J, leaving 9 bases unmatched. In germline, CDR1 is KGHSH, CDR2 LQKENI. The CDR3 sequence is 18 residues long. The CDR3 loop is CASSPLARGGLNTGELFF. In DNA form, the CDR3 reads TGTGCCAGCTCACCACTAGCGAGAGGGGGCCTGAACACCGGGGAGCTGTTTTTT.